This TCR beta chain was documented in a study of regulatory T cells in long-lasting Graves disease. General study points: The study examined only peripheral blood, not thyroid tissue.

As concerns this clonotype: Its target is unknown.

Combining iRepertoire HTBI primers with Arm-PCR of CDR3 regions, the authors built TCR beta libraries. TCRdb independently ran MiXCR on the multiplex PCR reads; one entry per CDR3 protein. This sample carries about 530,000 distinct CDR3 sequences, approximately 16% of them seen once, and the ten largest clones take 25%. As to time point: newly diagnosed GD, antithyroid drugs for less than 3 months. PBMC-derived RNA was used for the TCR library. Separately, the same data were catalogued under a study of T cells in Graves' hyperthyroidism and ophthalmopathy.

The specimen comprised peripheral blood mononuclear cells (PBMCs), sampled at new diagnosis, from a patient treated with antithyroid drugs. The origin of this receptor is a woman aged 35-65 years with Graves disease.

This chain's CDR3 is CASSFAGTGYSGANVLTF. CDR3 coding DNA: TGTGCCAGCAGCTTTGCCGGGACAGGGTACTCTGGGGCCAACGTCCTGACTTTC. The rearrangement uses TRBV7-9 and TRBJ2-6; 9 nucleotides agree with TRBD1. V shed 3 bases, J shed 0 bases, and the junction held 6 bases outside the gene matches. Germline-derived CDR1 and CDR2 are SEHNR and FQNEAQ (reference sequence). This CDR3 is built from 18 residues.